A single sample is the source of the 10 T cell receptor beta chains below, sequenced in a study of T cell clonality in common variable immunodeficiency. The assay was immunoSEQ multiplex PCR, and TCRdb's table has in-frame clones only and misses some. This sample carries tens of thousands of clones, none of them present only once. Material for sequencing was peripheral blood mononuclear cells. The receptors here all came from a person aged 18 to 75 in good health.

This clone was seen at least ten times. The read stops 3 residues short of the end of the CDR3; the missing end is completed from the germline J gene. The chain couples TRBV14 to TRBJ1-1; TRBD1 might be the D (6 bases). Looked up from germline, CDR1 is SGHDN and CDR2 is FVKESK. The CDR3 spans 14 residues. V gave up 5 bases and J gave up 1 base, with 11 bases separating them. CDR3 sequence reads: CASSFDRRNTEAFF. CDR3 DNA (partial): TGTGCCAGCAGCTTCGACAGGAGGAACACTGAA.

This clone was observed many times. One junction end does not reproduce the germline sequence, and a read error may be involved. The read gets to within 3 residues of the CDR3 end, and the germline J gene fills in the rest. The rearrangement links TRBV4-2 to TRBJ2-7; 9 nucleotides line up with TRBD1. In germline, CDR1 is LGHNA, CDR2 YNFKEQ. The CDR3 runs 15 residues. Partial CDR3 DNA: TGCGCCAGCAGCCCCGGACAGGGGATTAACTACGAG. It encodes CASSPGQGINYE. The CDR3 in full is CASSPGQGINYEQYF.

This clone was observed at least ten times. With the read ending 3 residues before the CDR3 end, the germline J gene is used to fill in that end. The chain combines TRBV14 with TRBJ1-1, with no clear D. The length of the CDR3 is 19 residues. Germline V CDR1 and CDR2: SGHDN, FVKESK. Trimming left V 0 bases short and J 3 bases short, with 23 bases between. The CDR3 reads CASSQEVLGIGVGDTEAFF. The sequenced CDR3 bases are TGTGCCAGCAGCCAAGAAGTCCTGGGAATCGGGGTTGGTGACACTGAA.

This clone was counted at least ten times. Read data end 3 residues before the CDR3 end; the end is taken from the germline J gene. The V and J genes are TRBV20-1 and TRBJ2-1, with TRBD2 identical over 16 bases. Looked up from germline, CDR1 is DFQATT and CDR2 is SNEGSKA (reference sequence). The CDR3 consists of 17 residues. Trimming removed 4 bases from V and 7 bases from J; junction bases left unmatched: 10. The CDR3 loop reads CSATLGLAGGPRNEQFF. Partial CDR3 DNA: TGCAGTGCTACGTTGGGACTAGCGGGAGGGCCGAGAAATGAG.

The sample holds many counts of this clone. Sequencing ends 3 residues short of the CDR3 end; the germline J gene provides the rest. The chain combines TRBV7-2 with TRBJ2-5, with 9 nucleotides matching TRBD1. J gave up 6 bases and V 1 base, and 6 bases lay outside the gene matches. CDR1 SGHTA and CDR2 FQGNSA come from the germline V gene. The CDR3 extends over 15 amino acids. CDR3 region: CASSLVKGQGQTQYF. CDR3 bases read: TGTGCCAGCAGCTTAGTTAAAGGACAGGGGCAGACC.

This clone was observed at least ten times. The sequence runs out 3 residues before the end of the CDR3; the remainder is reconstructed from the germline J gene. This rearrangement joins TRBV20-1 to TRBJ2-1; 7 nucleotides agree with TRBD1. Germline V CDR1 and CDR2: DFQATT, SNEGSKA (reference sequence). The CDR3 sequence is 15 residues long. V lost 6 bases to trimming and J lost 5 bases; unmatched junction nucleotides: 13. The covered CDR3 bases are TGCAGTGCAAAGGCCGTCGGGACAGACAACAATGAG. Translation: CSAKAVGTDNNE. The full CDR3 reads CSAKAVGTDNNEQFF.

This clone was seen at least ten times. Coverage ceases 3 residues before the CDR3 finishes, and the germline J gene fills in the end. This rearrangement joins TRBV7-9 to TRBJ1-2; maybe TRBD1 (6 bases). The CDR3 has 15 residues. Between the trimmed V and J ends, which lost 4 bases and 3 bases, there was a span of 15 bases. Germline V gives CDR1 SEHNR, CDR2 FQNEAQ (reference sequence). The sequenced CDR3 bases are TGTGCCAGCAGCTCGACAGGAGGGTTGTACTATGGC. Its protein is CASSSTGGLYYG. The whole CDR3 protein is CASSSTGGLYYGYTF.

This clone was seen many times. The read halts 3 residues ahead of the CDR3 end, with the missing end drawn from the germline J gene. This rearrangement joins TRBV19 to TRBJ2-1, with 12 bases matching TRBD2. CDR1 is LNHDA, CDR2 SQIVND, per germline (reference sequence). The CDR3 has 14 amino acids. Germline trimming cut 5 bases from V and 9 bases from J; bases unmatched to any gene: 5. CDR3 in amino acids: CASSGLAGSSEQFF. CDR3 DNA (partial): TGTGCCAGTAGTGGACTAGCGGGAAGTAGTGAG.

This clone was found many times. The CDR3 end lies 3 residues beyond the end of the read and is filled in from the germline J gene. The genes are TRBV2 and TRBJ1-5, with D possibly being TRBD1 (6 bases). Deletions cut 6 bases from V and 0 bases from J, with 6 bases between. The CDR3 spans 13 residues. The germline gives CDR1 SNHLY, CDR2 FYNNEI. Incomplete CDR3 DNA: TGTGCCAGCAGGGACAGTAGCAATCAGCCC. Its protein product is CASRDSSNQP. From start to end, the CDR3 is CASRDSSNQPQHF. The full variable domain, rest sourced from reference TRBV2 and TRBJ1-5, is EPEVTQTPSHQVTQMGQEVILRCVPISNHLYFYWYRQILGQKVEFLVSFYNNEISEKSEIFDDQFSVERPDGSNFTLKIRSTKLEDSAMYFCASRDSSNQPQHFGDGTRLSIL.

This clone was seen many times. The read terminates 3 residues ahead of where the CDR3 ends, so the germline J gene completes it. The chain carries TRBV20-1 and TRBJ2-1; 12 bases are shared with TRBD2. Per germline, CDR1 DFQATT and CDR2 SNEGSKA (reference sequence). The length of the CDR3 is 16 residues. The J segment lost 6 bases and the V segment lost 0 bases, leaving 6 bases of the junction unmatched. This CDR3 is CSARDRRLAGANEQFF. CDR3 DNA (partial): TGCAGTGCTAGAGATAGGAGACTAGCGGGAGCCAATGAG.